Following are 19 T cell receptor beta chains from one sample sequenced in a study of neoadjuvant nivolumab and ipilimumab in lung cancer. Clones were read by immunoSEQ multiplex PCR, and TCRdb kept only the in-frame ones, dropping some. Altogether about 33,000 clones are present, more than 90% being singletons, with the ten largest covering roughly 2%. The specimen comprised peripheral blood, sampled after neoadjuvant nivolumab, alone or with ipilimumab, at or shortly before surgery. These receptors originate from an adult with non-small cell lung cancer.

This clone was recorded only once. J is TRBJ2-3 and V is TRBV20-1, with D hard to call. V was trimmed by 6 bases and J by 6 bases, leaving 10 bases between them. Germline loops: CDR1 DFQATT, CDR2 SNEGSKA (reference sequence). The CDR3 is 11 amino acids. In DNA, the CDR3 is TGCAGTGCCCGTGATGTCGATACGCAGTATTTT. Translation gives CSARDVDTQYF.

V usage is TRBV5-1 and J usage is TRBJ2-7; TRBD1 matches 9 bases. Losses at the gene ends were 3 bases for V and 0 bases for J; bases not matched to a gene: 7. This CDR3 comprises 16 residues. Germline CDR1 is SGHRS and CDR2 is YFSETQ. CDR3 bases: TGCGCCAGCAGCTACGACTACAGGGGGCCCTCCTACGAGCAGTACTTC. Amino acids: CASSYDYRGPSYEQYF.

There are a few counts of this clone. V is TRBV10-2 and J is TRBJ2-5; 10 bases line up with TRBD2. CDR1 and CDR2 from the germline V gene are WSHSY and SAAADI. This CDR3 spans 15 amino acids. The J segment lost 3 bases and the V segment lost 3 bases, leaving 4 bases of the junction unmatched. The CDR3 DNA reads as TGCGCCAGCAGTGATAAGCGGGAGGGCGAAGAGACCCAGTACTTC. Translating it yields CASSDKREGEETQYF.

This sequence joins TRBV28 and TRBJ1-2; the D gene is possibly TRBD1 (6 bases). V lost 7 bases and J 2 bases, leaving 17 bases between the germline ends. Germline-derived CDR1 and CDR2 are MDHEN and SYDVKM. The CDR3 is made up of 15 amino acids. CDR3 loop: CASTEGDTENYGYTF. DNA of the CDR3: TGTGCCAGCACCGAGGGGGACACAGAGAACTATGGCTACACCTTC.

The chain carries TRBV6-6 and TRBJ1-1; no clear D gene. The germline V gene has CDR1 MNHNY and CDR2 SVGAGI (reference sequence). Trimming stripped 0 bases from V and 3 bases from J, with 11 bases between. The CDR3 runs to 15 residues. The CDR3 nucleotides are TGTGCCAGCAGTTACTCGTTCGGGGTGGACACTGAAGCTTTCTTT. This encodes CASSYSFGVDTEAFF.

The J gene is TRBJ2-7, the V gene TRBV2; D not certain. Germline V gene data show CDR1 as SNHLY and CDR2 as FYNNEI. V gave up 6 bases and J gave up 3 bases, with 18 bases separating them. The CDR3 is 15 amino acids. The DNA of the CDR3 is TGTGCCAGCAGCCCCCGACCGGTACAACTCTACGAGCAGTACTTC. Protein sequence: CASSPRPVQLYEQYF.

The chain has TRBV7-9 and TRBJ2-5; 10 nucleotides match TRBD1. Germline V gene sequence: CDR1 SEHNR, CDR2 FQNEAQ (reference sequence). V was clipped by 1 base and J by 2 bases; unmatched bases: 10. This CDR3 comprises 18 residues. Here the CDR3 DNA reads TGTGCCAGCAGCTTAGTGGACTGGGACAGGGGACAACAAGAGACCCAGTACTTC. Protein sequence: CASSLVDWDRGQQETQYF.

This sequence joins TRBV7-9 and TRBJ1-2, with 7 bases matching TRBD1. Trimming cost V 4 bases and J 4 bases; bases outside gene matches: 6. Germline V gene sequence: CDR1 SEHNR, CDR2 FQNEAQ (reference sequence). The CDR3 totals 14 residues. The CDR3 region is CASSSTWDSYGYTF. The DNA for the CDR3 is TGTGCCAGCAGCTCGACTTGGGACAGCTATGGCTACACCTTC.

The genes are TRBV5-5 and TRBJ1-5, with unresolved D. The germline V gene has CDR1 SGHKS and CDR2 YYEKEE (reference sequence). The CDR3 runs 15 residues. Between the trimmed V and J ends, which lost 0 bases and 1 base, there was a span of 8 bases. CDR3 nucleotides: TGTGCCAGCAGCTTGGCGGGTTACAGCAATCAGCCCCAGCATTTT. As protein: CASSLAGYSNQPQHF. Drawing the rest from reference TRBV5-5 and TRBJ1-5, the complete variable domain is DAGVTQSPTHLIKTRGQQVTLRCSPISGHKSVSWYQQVLGQGPQFIFQYYEKEERGRGNFPDRFSARQFPNYSSELNVNALLLGDSALYLCASSLAGYSNQPQHFGDGTRLSIL.

The CDR3 coding sequence is TGTGCCAGCACCTCGGACAGGACGAGCAATCAGCCCCAGCATTTT. It yields the protein CASTSDRTSNQPQHF. The chain couples TRBV6-5 to TRBJ1-5, with 7 bases matching TRBD1. Trimming cost V 7 bases and J 1 base; bases outside gene matches: 7. The CDR3 totals 15 residues. Looked up from germline, CDR1 is MNHEY and CDR2 is SVGAGI.

The chain joins TRBV7-6 to TRBJ2-7, with TRBD2 matching 7 bases. Germline loops: CDR1 SGHVS, CDR2 FNYEAQ. Trimming removed 2 bases from V and 6 bases from J; junction bases left unmatched: 4. The CDR3 is 13 amino acids. The CDR3 DNA sequence: TGTGCCAGCAGCTTACTGGGACTAAGCGAGCAGTACTTC. This sequence encodes CASSLLGLSEQYF.

The chain recombines TRBV2 with TRBJ1-5; D not certain. V lost 6 bases, J lost 0 bases, and 12 bases lay in between. The V gene's germline CDR1 is SNHLY and CDR2 FYNNEI. This CDR3 region has 15 residues. CDR3 in amino acids: CASRKSELSNQPQHF. DNA for the CDR3: TGTGCCAGCAGGAAGAGTGAGCTTAGCAATCAGCCCCAGCATTTT.

CDR3 sequence reads: CASSPAGGAGETQYF. CDR3 DNA sequence: TGCGCCAGCAGCCCAGCGGGAGGGGCAGGAGAGACCCAGTACTTC. V usage is TRBV4-1 and J usage is TRBJ2-5; 10 bases are shared with TRBD2. Per the germline V gene, CDR1 is MGHRA and CDR2 is YSYEKL. V shed 4 bases, J shed 4 bases, and the junction held 6 bases outside the gene matches. The CDR3 runs 15 residues.

V gene TRBV5-4 combines with J gene TRBJ2-7, with a possible D match to TRBD2 (5 bases). Germline V CDR1 and CDR2: SGHNT, YYREEE (reference sequence). The CDR3 runs 13 residues. Between the trimmed V and J ends, which lost 6 bases and 1 base, there was a span of 11 bases. The CDR3 loop reads CASKLGGSYEQYF. For the CDR3, the DNA is TGTGCCAGCAAGCTTGGCGGGTCCTACGAGCAGTACTTC.

The V gene is TRBV28, the J gene TRBJ2-1, with 8 bases that match TRBD2. V shed 3 bases and J 6 bases; nucleotides not matched to a gene: 4. Germline V gene data show CDR1 as MDHEN and CDR2 as SYDVKM. The CDR3 has 14 residues. The CDR3, as DNA: TGTGCCAGCAGTTTTTCGGGAGGGCCCAATGAGCAGTTCTTC. This translates into CASSFSGGPNEQFF.

This rearrangement joins TRBV9 to TRBJ2-5; D call uncertain. V lost 0 bases and J 5 bases, leaving 17 bases between the germline ends. Looked up from germline, CDR1 is SGDLS and CDR2 is YYNGEE. This CDR3 contains 16 residues. The CDR3 DNA reads TGTGCCAGCAGCGTAGGGGCAGCTTTGGTCGGGGAGACCCAGTACTTC. Translating it yields CASSVGAALVGETQYF.

The gene calls are TRBV28 and TRBJ1-5; 7 bases are a match to TRBD1. The V gene's germline CDR1 is MDHEN and CDR2 SYDVKM. The CDR3 totals 17 residues. J was trimmed by 1 base and V by 6 bases; bases with no gene match: 12. Here the CDR3 reads CASSYGQVSTSNQPQHF. The CDR3 DNA follows: TGTGCCAGCAGCTACGGACAGGTTTCCACAAGCAATCAGCCCCAGCATTTT. The full variable domain, completed using reference TRBV28 and TRBJ1-5, is DVKVTQSSRYLVKRTGEKVFLECVQDMDHENMFWYRQDPGLGLRLIYFSYDVKMKEKGDIPEGYSVSREKKERFSLILESASTNQTSMYLCASSYGQVSTSNQPQHFGDGTRLSIL.

This sequence joins TRBV10-3 and TRBJ1-3; D is unresolved. The CDR3 contains 15 residues. V was trimmed by 4 bases and J by 4 bases, leaving 14 bases between them. Germline V gives CDR1 ENHRY, CDR2 SYGVKD. The CDR3, as DNA: TGTGCCATCAGTGCAGACTTGGGAGTCGGAAACACCATATATTTT. Protein: CAISADLGVGNTIYF.

The rearrangement links TRBV7-9 to TRBJ2-7, with no clear D. The germline CDR1 and CDR2 sequences are SEHNR and FQNEAQ (reference sequence). Trimming pared 8 bases from V and 7 bases from J, leaving 12 bases between. The CDR3 runs to 11 residues. CDR3 in DNA: TGTGCCAGCGGACCGAACGTGGAGCAGTACTTC. It codes for CASGPNVEQYF. Combining the CDR3 with reference TRBV7-9 and TRBJ2-7 gives the whole variable domain DTGVSQNPRHKITKRGQNVTFRCDPISEHNRLYWYRQTLGQGPEFLTYFQNEAQLEKSRLLSDRFSAERPKGSFSTLEIQRTEQGDSAMYLCASGPNVEQYFGPGTRLTVT.